This TCR beta chain was profiled in a study of blood T cell repertoires in COVID-19. Across the whole study: PBMCs, B-cell-depleted T cells, or T cells were the source of the cDNA or gDNA that made up the material.

Participants spanned ages about 18 to 100 years and resided in roughly 22 US areas. Categorization into cohorts depended on clinical history that participants reported. Under the authors' procedure: Amplifying reference gene primers gave estimates of nucleated cell counts. The table came from immunoSEQ multiplex PCR; TCRdb's copy has only in-frame clones and leaves some out. That table furnishes V, J and clone size, whereas the DNA furnished D and trimming. The sample has roughly 420,000 clones, approximately 88% seen once. This clonotype was obtained from a woman aged 25-40 years with acute COVID-19. Sequenced: PBMCs or T cells enriched from blood (not recorded which).

CDR3 sequence reads: CASSQAGGPYEQYF. The CDR3 bases are TGCGCCAGCAGCCAAGCGGGGGGCCCCTACGAGCAGTACTTC. V usage is TRBV4-3 and J usage is TRBJ2-7; tentative D call: TRBD2 (7 bases). V was cut by 1 base and J by 2 bases, with 9 bases left in between. Per the germline V gene, CDR1 is LGHNA and CDR2 is YSLEER. The CDR3 sequence is 14 residues long.